Following are 24 T cell receptor beta chains from one sample sequenced in a study of PD-1 blockade in mismatch repair-deficient tumors. Clones were read by immunoSEQ multiplex PCR, and TCRdb kept only the in-frame ones, dropping some. The sample yields around 100,000 clones, over 65% seen once. The sample in question was peripheral blood, obtained roughly 36 weeks after starting pembrolizumab. Receptors originate from an adult with mismatch repair-deficient cancer.

This clone has only a few counts. J is TRBJ2-7 and V is TRBV6-5; maybe TRBD2 (5 bases). V lost 5 bases, J lost 3 bases, and 8 bases lay in between. This CDR3 has 12 amino acids. Germline values: CDR1 MNHEY, CDR2 SVGAGI. CDR3 sequence: CASSVRGYEQYF. The DNA of the CDR3 is TGTGCCAGCAGTGTCCGGGGCTACGAGCAGTACTTC.

The table lists this clone with a count of one. J is TRBJ2-1 and V is TRBV6-6, with 7 bases lining up with TRBD1. With 4 bases clipped from V and 4 bases from J, the junction kept 1 base outside the gene matches. Germline lookup yields CDR1 MNHNY and CDR2 SVGAGI (reference sequence). The CDR3 is made up of 13 amino acids. The chain's CDR3 is CASSSDRYNEQFF. CDR3 nucleotide sequence: TGTGCCAGCAGTTCGGACAGGTACAATGAGCAGTTCTTC.

The chain recombines TRBV7-9 with TRBJ2-3; 7 nucleotides align to TRBD1. Germline loops: CDR1 SEHNR, CDR2 FQNEAQ (reference sequence). The CDR3 sequence is 14 residues long. The V and J ends lost 4 bases and 1 base, in that order; junction bases with no gene match: 2. CDR3 protein: CASSYTGGTDTQYF. Written as DNA, the CDR3 is TGTGCCAGCAGCTACACAGGGGGCACAGATACGCAGTATTTT.

The rearrangement links TRBV12-5 to TRBJ2-2, with TRBD1 matching over 10 bases. The CDR3 runs to 18 residues. V lost 0 bases and J lost 5; bases outside the gene matches: 9. Germline V lookup: CDR1 LGHNT, CDR2 FRNRAP. The DNA of the CDR3 is TGTGCTAGTGGTTTGGTACAATTGGGACAGGGGTTGACCGGGGAGCTGTTTTTT. The encoded protein is CASGLVQLGQGLTGELFF.

This clone has more than one count but fewer than ten. The chain uses TRBV7-9 and TRBJ2-3; TRBD1 might be the D (6 bases). Germline V gene data show CDR1 as SEHNR and CDR2 as FQNEAQ (reference sequence). The CDR3 extends over 15 amino acids. Trimming took 1 base from V and 2 from J, leaving 10 bases between them. CDR3 bases: TGTGCCAGCAGCTTAGACACAGGGAACACAGATACGCAGTATTTT. This encodes CASSLDTGNTDTQYF.

The chain links TRBV29-1 to TRBJ2-7; D gene unclear. V lost 2 bases and J 1 base, leaving 12 bases between the germline ends. The CDR3 totals 14 residues. Looked up from germline, CDR1 is SQVTM and CDR2 is ANQGSEA. CDR3 in amino acids: CSVEYMDGSYEQYF. The DNA of the CDR3 is TGCAGCGTTGAATATATGGACGGATCCTACGAGCAGTACTTC.

The rearrangement links TRBV11-2 to TRBJ2-2; D not resolved. The CDR3 has 14 residues. The germline gives CDR1 SGHAT, CDR2 FQNNGV. Between the trimmed V and J ends, which lost 4 bases and 5 bases, there was a span of 11 bases. The CDR3 sequence: CASSSDLGTGELFF. The CDR3 DNA is TGTGCCAGCAGCTCAGATCTCGGGACCGGGGAGCTGTTTTTT.

The J gene is TRBJ2-7, the V gene TRBV29-1; D not certain. Trimming stripped 4 bases from V and 3 bases from J, with 16 bases between. Germline V CDR1 and CDR2: SQVTM, ANQGSEA. CDR3 length: 14 amino acids. CDR3 sequence reads: CSVGGLVGNYEQYF. For the CDR3, the DNA is TGCAGCGTTGGCGGTTTAGTGGGAAACTACGAGCAGTACTTC.

The genes are TRBV19 and TRBJ1-5, with D maybe TRBD1 (5 bases). CDR1 LNHDA and CDR2 SQIVND come from the germline V gene (reference sequence). The CDR3 has 17 residues. The germline V and J ends were trimmed by 3 bases and 2 bases, with 17 bases remaining between them. The CDR3 sequence is CASSIFNRDSRNQPQHF. CDR3 nucleotides: TGTGCCAGTAGTATCTTCAACCGGGACTCGCGCAATCAGCCCCAGCATTTT.

The chain joins TRBV10-1 to TRBJ2-7; TRBD2 matches at 11 bases. Unmatched junction bases numbered 18, after V lost 4 bases and J lost 1 base. Germline CDR1 WNHNN, CDR2 SYGVQD (reference sequence). The CDR3 runs to 20 residues. CDR3 sequence: CASSGGLAGGPGYNSYEQYF. The CDR3 DNA reads TGCGCCAGCAGTGGTGGGCTAGCGGGAGGCCCTGGGTATAATTCCTACGAGCAGTACTTC.

The chain employs TRBV7-3 and TRBJ2-1; TRBD2 matches at 13 bases. The V and J ends lost 5 bases and 6 bases, in that order; junction bases with no gene match: 10. This CDR3 has 17 amino acids. CDR1 is SGHTA and CDR2 is FQGTGA in the germline V gene. CDR3 residues: CASSRLAGGMWSNEQFF. CDR3 bases: TGTGCCAGCAGCCGACTAGCGGGAGGTATGTGGAGCAATGAGCAGTTCTTC.

In the case of this clone: The sample carries other DNA sequences with the same CDR3. The chain carries TRBV11-3 and TRBJ2-5; D remains ambiguous. The length of the CDR3 is 15 residues. Trimming took off 1 base at V and 2 bases at J, with 11 bases between the two ends. Looked up from germline, CDR1 is SGHNT and CDR2 is YENEEA. CDR3 sequence: CASSLGRHLQETQYF. The CDR3, as DNA: TGTGCCAGCAGCTTAGGCCGTCACCTGCAAGAGACCCAGTACTTC.

The CDR3 DNA follows: TGTGCCAGCAGCGAGGGGGCGGGAGCTTACAATGAGCAGTTCTTC. Its protein product is CASSEGAGAYNEQFF. The chain couples TRBV9 to TRBJ2-1; D possibly matches TRBD1 or TRBD2 (7 bases each). The CDR3 contains 15 residues. The germline V gene has CDR1 SGDLS and CDR2 YYNGEE. Between the trimmed V and J ends, which lost 3 bases and 4 bases, there was a span of 14 bases.

This clone was seen a handful of times. The rearrangement joins TRBV4-2 to TRBJ2-7; D remains unclear. The CDR3 has 12 residues. Germline CDR1 reads LGHNA; CDR2 reads YNFKEQ. Trimming pared 0 bases from V and 0 bases from J, leaving 0 bases between. The CDR3 nucleotides read TGTGCCAGCAGCCAAGACTCCTACGAGCAGTACTTC. Translating it yields CASSQDSYEQYF.

CDR3 DNA sequence: TGTGCCAGCAGCTTAGCTCCTAGCGGGAGGATAGGTGGGGCCAACGTCCTGACTTTC. This encodes CASSLAPSGRIGGANVLTF. The chain links TRBV11-3 to TRBJ2-6, with 11 nucleotides matching TRBD2. The germline V gene has CDR1 SGHNT and CDR2 YENEEA. The trim removed 1 base at V and 3 bases at J, leaving 8 bases unmatched. CDR3 size: 19 residues.

The chain links TRBV9 to TRBJ1-2; no definite D call. The CDR3 is 16 amino acids. Germline CDR1 and CDR2: SGDLS and YYNGEE. V dropped 3 bases and J dropped 3 bases, with 18 bases sitting between them. The CDR3, as DNA: TGTGCCAGCAGCGCCCCGTCATCGGGAAACTACTATGGCTACACCTTC. This sequence encodes CASSAPSSGNYYGYTF.

The chain recombines TRBV10-3 with TRBJ2-5; D possibly corresponds to TRBD2 (5 bases). The CDR3 extends over 13 amino acids. V lost 3 bases to trimming and J lost 7 bases, with 12 bases between them. Germline V gene lookup returns CDR1 ENHRY and CDR2 SYGVKD. Here the CDR3 reads CAISDHQRGTQYF. The CDR3 bases are TGTGCCATCAGTGACCATCAACGGGGGACCCAGTACTTC.

The J gene is TRBJ2-5, the V gene TRBV19; 9 positions agree with TRBD1. The CDR3 consists of 17 residues. The V segment lost 5 bases and the J segment 5 bases; nucleotides outside the gene matches: 15. Germline lookup yields CDR1 LNHDA and CDR2 SQIVND (reference sequence). CDR3 sequence: CASSPLSRTGVFETQYF. The CDR3 nucleotides are TGTGCCAGTAGTCCGTTGAGCCGGACAGGGGTTTTCGAGACCCAGTACTTC.

V usage is TRBV30 and J usage is TRBJ2-7, with a weak D call TRBD2 (6 bases). The CDR3 loop spans 12 amino acids. V dropped 2 bases and J dropped 4 bases, with 9 bases sitting between them. Germline values: CDR1 GTSNPN, CDR2 SVGIG (reference sequence). The CDR3 region is CAWSRGGYEQYF. Here the CDR3 DNA reads TGTGCCTGGAGTCGGGGAGGTTACGAGCAGTACTTC.

This rearrangement joins TRBV30 to TRBJ2-7; no firm D call. CDR1 GTSNPN and CDR2 SVGIG come from the germline V gene (reference sequence). The V end was cut by 1 base, the J end by 6 bases, with 13 bases between. The CDR3 loop spans 13 amino acids. The CDR3 region is CAWSEQQLREQYF. In DNA form, the CDR3 reads TGTGCCTGGAGTGAGCAACAGCTCCGCGAGCAGTACTTC.

About this clone: Other DNA variants within this sample encode the same CDR3. V and J are TRBV18 and TRBJ1-1; D not resolved. This CDR3 region has 13 residues. V lost 2 bases to trimming and J lost 2 bases, with 6 bases between them. In germline, CDR1 is KGHSH, CDR2 LQKENI. Here the CDR3 reads CASSPGVNTEAFF. The CDR3 DNA follows: TGTGCCAGCTCACCAGGGGTCAACACTGAAGCTTTCTTT.

CDR3 sequence (DNA): TGTGCCAGCACAAGGGGACAGCAGAACACTGAAGCTTTCTTT. Its protein product is CASTRGQQNTEAFF. This chain links TRBV6-1 with TRBJ1-1; 7 bases align to TRBD1. The germline CDR1 and CDR2 sequences are MNHNS and SASEGT. The CDR3 totals 14 residues. The V gene end was trimmed by 7 bases and the J gene end by 1 base; junction bases not matched to a gene: 6.

J is TRBJ1-2 and V is TRBV27; 8 bases fit TRBD1. Trimming removed 4 bases from V and 1 base from J; junction bases left unmatched: 8. The CDR3 sequence is 16 residues long. Per germline, CDR1 MNHEY and CDR2 SMNVEV (reference sequence). CDR3 protein: CASSSRTGTGNYGYTF. CDR3 DNA: TGTGCCAGCAGTTCCCGGACAGGGACGGGTAACTATGGCTACACCTTC.

The chain combines TRBV5-4 with TRBJ2-1; 8 bases map to TRBD1. The CDR3 is 16 residues long. Germline trimming cut 4 bases from V and 10 bases from J; bases unmatched to any gene: 16. Germline V gives CDR1 SGHNT, CDR2 YYREEE (reference sequence). The CDR3 reads CASSLDQGASAREQFF. CDR3 nucleotide sequence: TGTGCCAGCAGCCTGGACCAGGGGGCGTCGGCTAGGGAGCAGTTCTTC. The whole variable domain, remainder taken from reference TRBV5-4 and TRBJ2-1, is ETGVTQSPTHLIKTRGQQVTLRCSSQSGHNTVSWYQQALGQGPQFIFQYYREEENGRGNFPPRFSGLQFPNYSSELNVNALELDDSALYLCASSLDQGASAREQFFGPGTRLTVL.